The rows below give T cell receptor beta chains drawn from one sample of a study of blood T cell repertoires in COVID-19. The table came from immunoSEQ multiplex PCR; TCRdb's copy has only in-frame clones and leaves some out. The sample records 300,000 to 500,000 clones, roughly 90% being singletons. Input material: PBMCs or T cells enriched from blood (not recorded which). The receptors originated from a young woman with acute COVID-19. Each CDR3 is given with its conserved first and last residue. The D gene is left open where the match is weak. Clone size is stated in some rows and not others, as once, few, many or a class when expanded.

abundance: NA
j_gene: TRBJ2-7
v_gene: TRBV5-1
d_gene: NA
CDR3aa: CASSGLPGGQIYEQYF
CDR3nt: TGCGCCAGCAGCGGCCTGCCGGGGGGCCAAATCTACGAGCAGTACTTC

abundance: NA
j_gene: TRBJ2-2
v_gene: TRBV5-1
d_gene: NA
CDR3aa: CASSTTGRDTGELFF
CDR3nt: TGCGCCAGCAGCACAACAGGGAGGGACACCGGGGAGCTGTTTTTT

abundance: NA
j_gene: TRBJ2-1
v_gene: TRBV24-1
d_gene: TRBD1
CDR3aa: CATSDAQGSSYNEQFF
CDR3nt: TGTGCCACCAGTGATGCACAGGGGAGCTCCTACAATGAGCAGTTCTTC

abundance: NA
j_gene: TRBJ1-4
v_gene: TRBV5-1
d_gene: NA
CDR3aa: CASSLRAGWAEKLFF
CDR3nt: TGCGCCAGCAGCTTGCGGGCAGGGTGGGCTGAAAAACTGTTTTTT

abundance: NA
j_gene: TRBJ1-4
v_gene: TRBV6-5
d_gene: TRBD1
CDR3aa: CASRETGIGEKLFF
CDR3nt: TGTGCCAGCAGGGAGACAGGGATCGGTGAAAAACTGTTTTTT

abundance: NA
j_gene: TRBJ2-3
v_gene: TRBV24-1
d_gene: TRBD1
CDR3aa: CATSDLGTGTDTQYF
CDR3nt: TGTGCCACCAGTGATTTGGGGACAGGGACAGATACGCAGTATTTT

abundance: NA
j_gene: TRBJ1-4
v_gene: TRBV19
d_gene: NA
CDR3aa: CASSMAGRVGGDEKLFF
CDR3nt: TGTGCCAGTAGTATGGCGGGACGAGTGGGGGGAGATGAAAAACTGTTTTTT

abundance: NA
j_gene: TRBJ2-7
v_gene: TRBV7-3
d_gene: TRBD2
CDR3aa: CASSLTSGGPYEQYF
CDR3nt: TGTGCCAGCAGCTTGACTAGCGGAGGCCCGTACGAGCAGTACTTC

abundance: NA
j_gene: TRBJ1-1
v_gene: TRBV12-3/TRBV12-4
d_gene: NA
CDR3aa: CASSLGGVTEAFF
CDR3nt: TGTGCCAGCAGCCTGGGGGGGGTAACTGAAGCTTTCTTT

abundance: NA
j_gene: TRBJ2-1
v_gene: TRBV7-3
d_gene: NA
CDR3aa: CASSLYPAGSYNEQFF
CDR3nt: TGTGCCAGCAGCCTCTATCCGGCGGGGTCTTACAATGAGCAGTTCTTC

abundance: few
j_gene: TRBJ1-1
v_gene: TRBV19
d_gene: NA
CDR3aa: CASSIEAPSLGNTEAFF
CDR3nt: TGTGCCAGTAGTATAGAGGCCCCAAGTCTAGGGAACACTGAAGCTTTCTTT

abundance: NA
j_gene: TRBJ2-3
v_gene: TRBV10-3
d_gene: NA
CDR3aa: CAISEFQGRSLGDTQYF
CDR3nt: TGTGCCATCAGTGAGTTTCAGGGTAGGTCCTTAGGAGATACGCAGTATTTT

abundance: NA
j_gene: TRBJ1-2
v_gene: TRBV2
d_gene: NA
CDR3aa: CASSTDRYGYTF
CDR3nt: TGTGCCAGCAGCACCGACAGATATGGCTACACCTTC

abundance: NA
j_gene: TRBJ1-2
v_gene: TRBV12-5
d_gene: NA
CDR3aa: CASGLKPTVGYTF
CDR3nt: TGTGCTAGTGGTCTCAAGCCGACAGTGGGCTACACCTTC

abundance: NA
j_gene: TRBJ2-3
v_gene: TRBV19
d_gene: TRBD2
CDR3aa: CASSSPPGLAGGIGDTQYF
CDR3nt: TGTGCCAGTAGTTCCCCCCCCGGACTAGCGGGGGGAATAGGAGATACGCAGTATTTT

abundance: NA
j_gene: TRBJ2-1
v_gene: TRBV24-1
d_gene: NA
CDR3aa: CATSRGEHNEQFF
CDR3nt: TGTGCCACCAGTCGCGGGGAGCACAATGAGCAGTTCTTC

abundance: few
j_gene: TRBJ2-7
v_gene: TRBV5-1
d_gene: TRBD2
CDR3aa: CASSTSGGDRQYF
CDR3nt: TGCGCCAGCAGCACTAGCGGGGGTGATCGGCAGTACTTC

abundance: NA
j_gene: TRBJ1-2
v_gene: TRBV24-1
d_gene: NA
CDR3aa: CATSDSGGNYGYTF
CDR3nt: TGTGCCACCAGTGATTCTGGGGGCAACTATGGCTACACCTTC

abundance: NA
j_gene: TRBJ1-1
v_gene: TRBV7-3
d_gene: NA
CDR3aa: CASSLGRNTEAFF
CDR3nt: TGTGCCAGCAGCTTGGGCAGGAACACTGAAGCTTTCTTT

abundance: NA
j_gene: TRBJ2-7
v_gene: TRBV7-3
d_gene: TRBD1
CDR3aa: CASSPTGGEYEQYF
CDR3nt: TGTGCCAGCAGCCCGACAGGGGGAGAATACGAGCAGTACTTC

abundance: once
j_gene: TRBJ1-6
v_gene: TRBV13
d_gene: NA
CDR3aa: CASSPGRRHNSPLHF
CDR3nt: TGTGCCAGCAGCCCGGGGAGGAGACATAATTCACCCCTCCACTTT

abundance: NA
j_gene: TRBJ2-7
v_gene: TRBV6-1
d_gene: TRBD1
CDR3aa: CASSETRQGTHEQYF
CDR3nt: TGTGCCAGCAGTGAAACGAGACAGGGCACCCACGAGCAGTACTTC

abundance: NA
j_gene: TRBJ1-2
v_gene: TRBV9
d_gene: NA
CDR3aa: CASSVGDNRGSPDGYTF
CDR3nt: TGTGCCAGCAGCGTAGGTGATAACAGAGGGTCACCGGATGGCTACACCTTC

abundance: NA
j_gene: TRBJ2-7
v_gene: TRBV13
d_gene: NA
CDR3aa: CASTGRDSYEQYF
CDR3nt: TGTGCCAGCACTGGGCGCGACTCCTACGAGCAGTACTTC

abundance: NA
j_gene: TRBJ1-1
v_gene: TRBV6-6
d_gene: NA
CDR3aa: CASSYPREASTEAFF
CDR3nt: TGTGCCAGCAGTTACCCCCGGGAAGCTAGCACTGAAGCTTTCTTT

abundance: NA
j_gene: TRBJ1-2
v_gene: TRBV15
d_gene: TRBD1
CDR3aa: CATSGGQNYGYTF
CDR3nt: TGTGCCACCAGCGGGGGACAGAACTATGGCTACACCTTC

abundance: NA
j_gene: TRBJ1-6
v_gene: TRBV18
d_gene: TRBD1
CDR3aa: CASSPAQGNNSPLHF
CDR3nt: TGTGCCAGCTCACCGGCACAGGGGAATAATTCACCCCTCCACTTT

abundance: NA
j_gene: TRBJ2-2
v_gene: TRBV6-5
d_gene: NA
CDR3aa: CATSAYAATGELFF
CDR3nt: TGTGCCACCTCAGCGTATGCCGCGACCGGGGAGCTGTTTTTT

abundance: NA
j_gene: TRBJ1-2
v_gene: TRBV20-1
d_gene: NA
CDR3aa: CSASSFGETGYGYTF
CDR3nt: TGCAGTGCTAGTAGTTTCGGGGAGACGGGCTATGGCTACACCTTC

abundance: NA
j_gene: TRBJ2-7
v_gene: TRBV7-9
d_gene: NA
CDR3aa: CASTRTPYEQYF
CDR3nt: TGTGCCAGCACCCGGACACCCTACGAGCAGTACTTC

abundance: NA
j_gene: TRBJ1-3
v_gene: TRBV18
d_gene: NA
CDR3aa: CASSPEGRNTIYF
CDR3nt: TGTGCCAGCTCACCAGAGGGAAGAAACACCATATATTTT

abundance: NA
j_gene: TRBJ2-5
v_gene: TRBV18
d_gene: NA
CDR3aa: CASSTQSTGQETQYF
CDR3nt: TGTGCCAGCTCAACCCAATCAACAGGCCAAGAGACCCAGTACTTC

abundance: NA
j_gene: TRBJ1-6
v_gene: TRBV7-8
d_gene: NA
CDR3aa: CASSLSDSYNSPLHF
CDR3nt: TGTGCCAGCAGCTTATCCGACAGCTATAATTCACCCCTCCACTTT

abundance: NA
j_gene: TRBJ2-1
v_gene: TRBV6-1
d_gene: NA
CDR3aa: CASSAFLAATVNSYNEQFF
CDR3nt: TGTGCCAGCAGTGCCTTCCTTGCCGCCACAGTTAACTCCTACAATGAGCAGTTCTTC

abundance: NA
j_gene: TRBJ1-6
v_gene: TRBV6-5
d_gene: NA
CDR3aa: CASRRGSDSPLHF
CDR3nt: TGTGCCAGCAGGCGGGGCTCGGATTCACCCCTCCACTTT

abundance: NA
j_gene: TRBJ1-1
v_gene: TRBV12-3/TRBV12-4
d_gene: TRBD1
CDR3aa: CASSVLQGAEAFF
CDR3nt: TGTGCCAGCAGTGTACTTCAGGGGGCTGAAGCTTTCTTT

abundance: once
j_gene: TRBJ2-1
v_gene: TRBV5-4
d_gene: NA
CDR3aa: CASSPDEVTSYNEQFF
CDR3nt: TGTGCCAGCAGCCCGGATGAGGTTACCTCCTACAATGAGCAGTTCTTC

abundance: NA
j_gene: TRBJ2-3
v_gene: TRBV20-1
d_gene: TRBD2
CDR3aa: CSASVYGEGTQYF
CDR3nt: TGCAGTGCTAGTGTTTACGGGGAGGGGACGCAGTATTTT

abundance: NA
j_gene: TRBJ1-5
v_gene: TRBV24-1
d_gene: TRBD1
CDR3aa: CATSPTGAAMSQPQHF
CDR3nt: TGTGCCACCAGTCCCACAGGGGCGGCTATGAGTCAGCCCCAGCATTTT

abundance: NA
j_gene: TRBJ1-6
v_gene: TRBV3-1/TRBV3-2
d_gene: NA
CDR3aa: CASSQEAGANSPLHF
CDR3nt: TGTGCCAGCAGCCAAGAGGCAGGGGCCAATTCACCCCTCCACTTT

abundance: NA
j_gene: TRBJ1-1
v_gene: TRBV6-5
d_gene: TRBD1
CDR3aa: CASSYGQGENTEAFF
CDR3nt: TGTGCCAGCAGTTACGGTCAGGGGGAAAACACTGAAGCTTTCTTT